The 12 T cell receptor beta chains reported below all come from one sample, sequenced in a study of T-cell reconstitution after alpha-beta-depleted transplantation in children (dated by TCRdb to the mid-2010s). Libraries were constructed by PCR. Sequencing took place on an Illumina HiSeq 2500. TCR libraries were prepared with molecular barcoding, using unique molecular identifiers to normalize TCRbeta repertoire quantification. TCRdb itself trimmed the public reads at Q25 with fastp, ran MiXCR and retained productive beta chains. Records with the same CDR3 protein are collapsed into one entry carrying the most frequent genes and DNA. For this sample there are 400,000 to 450,000 distinct CDR3 sequences; roughly 43% appear just once. The ten largest clonotypes hold under 35% of the sample. This specimen's treatment or condition label, interpreted: allogeneic hematopoietic cell transplantation with graft depleted of TCRalphabeta T cells and CD19 B cells.

The source was PBMCs, collected before TCRalphabeta/CD19-depleted stem cell transplant. These receptors all come from a girl aged 2 to 10 with aplastic anemia, due to receive a stem cell transplant.

This clonotype was picked up many times. The chain employs TRBV7-2 and TRBJ2-7; D may be TRBD2 (5 bases). The CDR3 sequence is 16 residues long. Germline CDR1 reads SGHTA; CDR2 reads FQGNSA. Deletions cut 4 bases from V and 7 bases from J, with 23 bases between. CDR3 amino acids: CASSSPSGWISGEQYF. In nucleotides, the CDR3 is TGTGCCAGCAGCTCGCCTTCGGGATGGATTTCGGGGGAGCAGTACTTC.

This chain connects TRBV20-1 to TRBJ2-1; 12 bases align to TRBD2. Germline CDR1 DFQATT, CDR2 SNEGSKA (reference sequence). CDR3 length: 13 amino acids. V dropped 6 bases and J dropped 7; count of bases not matched to a gene: 4. This chain's CDR3 is CSAPLAGGNEQFF. The DNA for the CDR3 is TGCAGTGCCCCCCTAGCGGGAGGGAATGAGCAGTTCTTC.

This rearrangement joins TRBV7-2 to TRBJ2-2; 7 bases fit TRBD2. The ends lost 5 bases at V and 4 bases at J; junction bases unmatched: 7. Germline V lookup: CDR1 SGHTA, CDR2 FQGNSA. The CDR3 extends over 15 amino acids. The chain's CDR3 is CASSVRAGATGELFF. Written as DNA, the CDR3 is TGTGCCAGCAGCGTCCGGGCGGGAGCCACCGGGGAGCTGTTTTTT. Full variable domain (missing parts from reference TRBV7-2 and TRBJ2-2): GAGVSQSPSNKVTEKGKDVELRCDPISGHTALYWYRQSLGQGLEFLIYFQGNSAPDKSGLPSDRFSAERTGGSVSTLTIQRTQQEDSAVYLCASSVRAGATGELFFGEGSRLTVL.

Only a few counts were recorded for this clonotype. This chain connects TRBV6-2 or TRBV6-3 to TRBJ2-6; D is possibly TRBD2 (6 bases). This CDR3 spans 20 amino acids. Germline V lookup: CDR1 MNHEY, CDR2 SVGEGT. V was clipped by 3 bases and J by 2 bases, with 23 bases between them. The CDR3 is CASSYKQASGVGAGANVLTF. CDR3 in DNA: TGTGCCAGCAGTTATAAACAGGCCTCGGGAGTCGGGGCTGGGGCCAACGTCCTGACTTTC.

This clonotype was recorded a few times. The chain carries TRBV5-6 and TRBJ2-3; D gene ambiguous. CDR3 length equals 16 residues. The V gene lost 3 bases and the J gene lost 3 bases, with 17 bases spanning the gap. CDR1 is SGHDT, CDR2 YYEEEE, per germline. CDR3 residues: CASSSGPERVTDTQYF. As DNA, the CDR3 is TGTGCCAGCAGCTCCGGGCCCGAACGGGTTACAGATACGCAGTATTTT.

This clonotype occurred a few times. The chain links TRBV5-1 to TRBJ1-1; TRBD1 might be the D (5 bases). The V gene lost 2 bases and the J gene lost 2 bases, with 16 bases spanning the gap. The CDR3 is 16 amino acids. From germline, CDR1 is SGHRS and CDR2 YFSETQ. CDR3 sequence reads: CASSFPRGRGNTEAFF. The CDR3 DNA reads as TGCGCCAGCAGCTTCCCACGAGGTAGGGGAAACACTGAAGCTTTCTTT.

The count of this clonotype is one. The chain links TRBV11-2 to TRBJ2-7; D possibly corresponds to TRBD2 (6 bases). Germline V gene data show CDR1 as SGHAT and CDR2 as FQNNGV. This CDR3 is built from 15 residues. Trimming stripped 2 bases from V and 9 bases from J, with 20 bases between. CDR3 sequence reads: CASSLSRASRRGQYF. CDR3 sequence (DNA): TGTGCCAGCAGCTTATCCAGGGCCTCGCGGAGGGGGCAGTACTTC. Full variable domain (missing parts from reference TRBV11-2 and TRBJ2-7): EAGVAQSPRYKIIEKRQSVAFWCNPISGHATLYWYQQILGQGPKLLIQFQNNGVVDDSQLPKDRFSAERLKGVDSTLKIQPAKLEDSAVYLCASSLSRASRRGQYFGPGTRLTVT.

The rearrangement uses TRBV28 and TRBJ2-1; a weak D match, TRBD1 (6 bases). The CDR3 spans 14 residues. V gave up 1 base and J gave up 8 bases, with 12 bases separating them. Germline V gives CDR1 MDHEN, CDR2 SYDVKM. CDR3 nucleotides: TGTGCCAGCAGTTTATACAGGGATAGCGATGAGCAGTTCTTC. Protein product: CASSLYRDSDEQFF.

This clonotype was recorded at least ten times. The V call is TRBV5-1, the J call TRBJ2-1; maybe TRBD2 (6 bases). V was shortened by 4 bases and J by 2 bases, with 10 bases between the two germline ends. The CDR3 runs 14 residues. The V gene's germline CDR1 is SGHRS and CDR2 YFSETQ. The CDR3 region is CASSAEGPYNEQFF. CDR3 DNA sequence: TGCGCCAGCAGCGCGGAGGGCCCCTACAATGAGCAGTTCTTC. Looking up the rest from reference TRBV5-1 and TRBJ2-1 gives the full variable domain: KAGVTQTPRYLIKTRGQQVTLSCSPISGHRSVSWYQQTPGQGLQFLFEYFSETQRNKGNFPGRFSGRQFSNSRSEMNVSTLELGDSALYLCASSAEGPYNEQFFGPGTRLTVL.

V usage is TRBV7-9 and J usage is TRBJ2-7; D is uncertain. V gave up 3 bases and J gave up 7 bases, with 10 bases separating them. CDR1 and CDR2 (germline): SEHNR, FQNEAQ (reference sequence). This CDR3 has 12 residues. CDR3 loop: CASSFQPEEQYF. The CDR3 coding sequence is TGTGCCAGCAGCTTTCAACCCGAAGAGCAGTACTTC.

This sequence joins TRBV6-5 and TRBJ1-1; the D gene is possibly TRBD1 (6 bases). Germline CDR1 is MNHEY and CDR2 is SVGAGI. V was cut by 6 bases and J by 6 bases, with 14 bases left in between. This CDR3 is 13 amino acids long. This CDR3 is CASSLTGRSEAFF. DNA for the CDR3: TGTGCCAGCAGCTTAACAGGGAGGTCTGAAGCTTTCTTT.

The chain recombines TRBV5-6 with TRBJ2-1; 9 bases map to TRBD2. The germline V gene encodes CDR1 SGHDT and CDR2 YYEEEE. V gave up 1 base and J gave up 12 bases; unmatched junction bases: 5. The CDR3 length is 13 residues. The CDR3 coding sequence is TGTGCCAGCAGCTTGTTAGCGGGAGCGTCGCAGTTCTTC. Translating gives CASSLLAGASQFF.